The entry below gives a single T cell receptor beta chain sequence along with its context. This clonotype has a handful of counts. The antigen it recognizes is unknown. One base away there is no much larger clone; base qualities are not given. The library relied on 5' RACE. Sequencing took place on an Illumina HiSeq 2500. The second PCR ran for roughly 6 to 11 cycles and used a J-beta primer mix along with a sample-barcoded 5' primer. A template-switch 5' adaptor carrying 12 random nucleotides introduced a unique molecular identifier onto each TCR beta cDNA molecule. Each sample yielded at least 2.5 million CDR3-containing paired-end reads. First-strand cDNA synthesis was performed from all RNA using the Mint cDNA synthesis kit, with priming by a TRBC-specific oligonucleotide. Following uracil-DNA glycosylase treatment, a first 18-cycle PCR with universal primers M1SS and BC2_uni_R was performed on all cDNA. The authors' analysis ran thus. For normalization, 1 million high-quality reads, each with a distinct molecular identifier, were randomly selected from each sample. Reads with shared molecular identifiers were discarded instead of being binned into consensus sequences. MiTCR, run with a Q25 quality threshold and the strictest error-elimination algorithm, handled CDR3 identification, clonotype clustering and error correction. A nonparametric unseen species model with Euler transformation was used to estimate lower-bound total TCR beta diversity. TCRdb cleaned the public reads at Q25 with fastp, built clones with MiXCR and kept in-frame beta chains. Entries are consolidated by CDR3 protein sequence, retaining the most common genes and DNA. None of the V and J calls come from the authors' own analysis; TCRdb made them. In this sample the table shows fewer than 1.5 million distinct CDR3 sequences, 42% of which occur a single time. The leading ten clones occupy 7% to 9% of the sample.

The data were obtained in a study of blood T cells in healthy people across ages (dated by TCRdb to between 2014 and 2016). For the study in its entirety: In model experiments, template switching captured roughly one uniquely barcoded TCR beta cDNA molecule for every two T cells. Age-related changes in TCR beta repertoire diversity were measured in the study by deep sequencing normalized with unique cDNA molecular identifiers. The donors were divided into four age groups: young (average approximately 17 years), middle-aged (under 40), aged (around 59) and long-lived (about 84). Donors of different ages were randomly distributed across sequencing lanes to avoid experimental bias. Two additional independent replicas of 1 million unique cDNA reads from the same blood draw were analyzed for two donors (one aged 18 to 29 and one aged 80 or older). Broad study findings and their caveats: Observed TCR beta diversity correlated strongly with the percentage of naive T cells measured by flow cytometry. Donor CMV infection status was unknown, potentially confounding age-related changes in expanded clonotypes. The long-lived group showed more naive CD4+ T cells, fewer expanded clones and increased TCR diversity than the aged group, suggesting age selection. Estimates of total diversity based on one million sequenced T cells were regarded as lower bounds and as underestimates. Because profiling used bulk unsorted PBMCs, naive and antigen-experienced compartments could not be compared conclusively. As age increased, observed TCR beta diversity per million T cells dropped in a roughly linear way, and a significant reduction was already evident by age 40.

Systemically healthy Caucasian individuals from Russia, 39 in total and aged roughly 6 to 100 years, were included as donors. Each donor gave 8 to 10 milliliters of peripheral blood, drawn into EDTA-treated Vacutainer tubes. Ficoll-Paque density-gradient centrifugation was used to isolate PBMCs, with at least 6 million per sample. Trizol reagent was used to extract total RNA from PBMCs, with at least 6 micrograms per sample. Naive CD45RAhigh/CD27high T cell percentages were measured by flow cytometry on a PBMC aliquot from every donor. What was sequenced was blood. This TCR derives from a woman between 18 and 29 years old in good health.

The sequence in DNA is TGTGCCAGCAGCTTAGTTCCCCCCCACAGGGTTGTCTCTTACAATGAGCAGTACTTC. Its translation is CASSLVPPHRVVSYNEQYF. The V and J genes are TRBV11-2 and TRBJ2-7; possibly the D gene is TRBD1, per 6 matching bases. CDR3 length: 19 amino acids, cysteine to phenylalanine. Only the CDR3 DNA stays, 57 bases, in frame from base 1. The germline V gene encodes CDR1 SGHAT and CDR2 FQNNGV. V is shortened by 1 base, J by 7 bases, and the region joining them spans 29 bases.